This T cell receptor (beta chain) is drawn from a study of T cells in Graves' hyperthyroidism and ophthalmopathy. Study summary: Peripheral blood was taken when the disease was first diagnosed, before any treatment began.

The CDR3 extends over 15 amino acids. Germline V gene data show CDR1 as SGHNT and CDR2 as YENEEA. V lost 6 bases and J lost 7; bases outside the gene matches: 12. On this clonotype itself: The antigen remains undetermined.

RNA transcripts served as the template for amplifying TCR beta CDR3 regions. Carried out on the TCR CDR3, a first-round RT-PCR used the HTBI primer set. TCRdb reprocessed the multiplex PCR reads with MiXCR, giving one entry per CDR3 protein. The sample gives approximately 620,000 distinct CDR3 sequences, roughly 14% of which show up once; 4.5% to 6% is in the top ten. Study-level points and caveats: Blood samples included most of the expanded thyroid clonotypes exceeding 0.001. In simple terms, a model built on 13 V-J features told ophthalmopathy apart from stable hyperthyroidism.

Sequenced: blood. The sequence was obtained from a woman aged 25 to 39 with Graves' hyperthyroidism that later progressed to Graves' ophthalmopathy. The rearrangement joins TRBV11-3 to TRBJ1-1; 9 nucleotides align to TRBD1. As DNA, the CDR3 is TGTGCCAGCAGGTACCTTCGTCCGGGACAGGGTGAAGCTTTCTTT. Translation gives CASRYLRPGQGEAFF.